The 27 T cell receptor beta chains presented below share a single source sample, sequenced in a study of tumor-infiltrating lymphocytes in primary liver carcinoma (TCRdb year 2017). RNA from unsorted whole blood was extracted with TRIzol reagent, and germline DNA was obtained with the DNeasy Blood & Tissue kit. The sequencer was an Illumina HiSeq 2500. TCRbeta-specific cDNA was reverse-transcribed from roughly 500 ng total RNA using a constant-region primer and ProtoScript II reverse transcriptase. Three nested multiplex PCR rounds, following a slightly modified ARM-PCR procedure, were used to build the TCRbeta libraries. The first two PCR rounds used multiplex TRBV1-TRBV30 forward primers with a Cbeta reverse primer, each for around 10 cycles. Clones were called with MiXCR by TCRdb after fastp trimmed the public reads at Q25, and only in-frame beta chains were retained. Every distinct CDR3 protein forms one entry, paired with its most common genes and DNA. The sample includes fewer than 350,000 distinct CDR3 sequences, with 65% observed a single time. The ten largest account for around 9.5% of the sample.

Sequencing was performed on peripheral blood. All receptors derive from a man aged 35 to 55 with primary liver carcinoma and hepatitis B virus infection.

Turning to this clonotype: A much more abundant neighbour one base away suggests this may be a read error. The chain recombines TRBV12-3 or TRBV12-4 with TRBJ2-7; D uncertain. This CDR3 has 15 residues. The CDR3 DNA sequence: TGTGCCAGCGGTTTGATGACTGGCAACTCCTACGAGCAGTACTTC. This encodes CASGLMTGNSYEQYF.

Here the CDR3 reads CSVGDITGGPDEQFF. The CDR3 bases are TGCAGCGTTGGAGATATAACGGGGGGGCCGGACGAGCAGTTCTTC. The chain joins TRBV29-1 to TRBJ2-1; 8 bases are shared with TRBD2. The V segment lost 4 bases and the J segment 10 bases; nucleotides outside the gene matches: 15. CDR1 SQVTM and CDR2 ANQGSEA come from the germline V gene. The CDR3 contains 15 residues.

This clonotype has only one observation. A much more abundant neighbour one base away suggests this may be a read error. The missing conserved phenylalanine or tryptophan at the end of this CDR3 makes a read error likely. V gene TRBV10-3 combines with J gene TRBJ2-7, with TRBD2 matching 7 bases. The CDR3 covers 14 residues. Germline V gene lookup returns CDR1 ENHRY and CDR2 SYGVKD. The V and J ends lost 6 bases and 8 bases, in that order; junction bases with no gene match: 13. In DNA, the CDR3 is TGTGCCATCAGGACGGGACTAAGTCTTACGCAGCAGTACCTC. This translates into CAIRTGLSLTQQYL.

Turning to this clonotype: A read error may account for a junction end that differs from germline. The CDR3 loop reads CASTRDYNEHYF. Here the CDR3 DNA reads TGTGCCAGCACTAGGGACTACAATGAGCATTACTTC. J is TRBJ2-1 and V is TRBV6-2 or TRBV6-3, with 7 bases identical to TRBD2. The CDR3 totals 12 residues. The germline V gene encodes CDR1 MNHEY and CDR2 SVGEGT.

V and J are TRBV25-1 and TRBJ2-4; D gene uncertain. V was cut by 3 bases and J by 6 bases, with 9 bases left in between. From germline, CDR1 is MGHDK and CDR2 SYGVNS. The CDR3 length is 13 residues. In DNA, the CDR3 is TGTGCCAGCAGTGAGTCCCTCTTAAACATTCAGTACTTC. Protein sequence: CASSESLLNIQYF.

This clonotype occurred many times. The chain combines TRBV10-3 with TRBJ2-7; D unresolved. The germline CDR1 and CDR2 sequences are ENHRY and SYGVKD. V lost 8 bases and J 7 bases, leaving 15 bases between the germline ends. The CDR3 sequence is 12 residues long. CDR3 sequence reads: CAISAASAEQYF. For the CDR3, the DNA is TGTGCCATCTCTGCTGCCTCGGCAGAGCAGTACTTC.

Many counts were recorded for this clonotype. The chain carries TRBV29-1 and TRBJ2-4; a weak D match, TRBD2 (5 bases). V was clipped by 3 bases and J by 7 bases, with 10 bases between them. The germline V gene encodes CDR1 SQVTM and CDR2 ANQGSEA. The CDR3 runs 12 residues. The DNA of the CDR3 is TGCAGCGTTGATACGGGGAGCAACATTCAGTACTTC. Protein sequence: CSVDTGSNIQYF.

This clonotype was detected only a few times. This rearrangement joins TRBV10-1 to TRBJ2-3; D remains ambiguous. The germline gives CDR1 WNHNN, CDR2 SYGVQD (reference sequence). The CDR3 is 15 residues long. The V and J ends lost 4 bases and 10 bases respectively, with 21 bases between them. As DNA, the CDR3 is TGCGCCAGCAGTGCAAAATCTGACCTCTCTGTGGCGCAGTATTTT. This codes for CASSAKSDLSVAQYF.

This sequence joins TRBV12-3 or TRBV12-4 and TRBJ2-5; 14 bases agree with TRBD2. The CDR3 has 17 residues. J lost 5 bases, V lost 1 base, and 6 bases had no gene match. The CDR3 spells CASSLGLAGGPWETQYF. The CDR3 bases are TGTGCCAGCAGTTTAGGACTAGCGGGAGGGCCATGGGAGACCCAGTACTTC.

Of note for this clonotype: It may be a read error: a sequence one base away is much more abundant. This sequence joins TRBV30 and TRBJ2-1; a weak D match, TRBD1 (7 bases). Trimming took off 1 base at V and 9 bases at J, with 13 bases between the two ends. Germline lookup yields CDR1 GTSNPN and CDR2 SVGIG (reference sequence). This CDR3 is 13 amino acids long. The DNA of the CDR3 is TGTGCCTGGAGTGCCCGACAGGGACTTGAGCAGTTCTTC. This sequence encodes CAWSARQGLEQFF.

The rearrangement links TRBV6-2 or TRBV6-3 to TRBJ1-2, with unresolved D. V lost 7 bases and J lost 6, with 6 bases in between. The CDR3 is 10 residues long. From germline, CDR1 is MNHEY and CDR2 SVGEGT. The CDR3, as DNA: TGTGCCAGCAACTGGCATGGCTACACCTTC. This gives the protein CASNWHGYTF.

This sequence joins TRBV19 and TRBJ2-4, with TRBD1 identical over 7 bases. Germline V gene data show CDR1 as LNHDA and CDR2 as SQIVND (reference sequence). The CDR3 runs 16 residues. V shed 3 bases, J shed 1 base, and the junction held 6 bases outside the gene matches. The CDR3 nucleotides are TGTGCCAGTAGTATTAGGGACAGTAACGCCAAAAACATTCAGTACTTC. Encoded protein: CASSIRDSNAKNIQYF.

The rearrangement uses TRBV12-3 or TRBV12-4 and TRBJ1-5; D is ambiguous. The CDR3 spans 14 residues. The V end was cut by 10 bases, the J end by 6 bases, with 19 bases between. The chain's CDR3 is CATSMAEVSQPQHF. The CDR3 nucleotides are TGTGCCACCAGCATGGCGGAGGTTAGTCAGCCCCAGCATTTT.

A word on this clonotype: No conserved phenylalanine or tryptophan ends this CDR3, so it is likely a read error. The rearrangement joins TRBV6-5 to TRBJ2-7, with a weak D call TRBD1 (7 bases). This CDR3 is built from 15 residues. Germline V gives CDR1 MNHEY, CDR2 SVGAGI. V lost 1 base, J lost 4 bases, and 14 bases lay in between. The CDR3 DNA reads as TGTGCCAGCAGTTACTTGCCAGGGGGGTTTTACGAGCAGTACTTA. This translates into CASSYLPGGFYEQYL.

Remarks on this clonotype: The conserved phenylalanine or tryptophan is not found at the CDR3 terminus, so this likely reflects a read error. The J gene is TRBJ2-2, the V gene TRBV6-2 or TRBV6-3, with 12 bases fitting TRBD2. The CDR3 loop spans 15 amino acids. The germline CDR1 and CDR2 sequences are MNHEY and SVGEGT. The CDR3 sequence is CTSSLLAGGTGELFL. The CDR3 DNA is TGTACCAGCAGTCTACTAGCGGGAGGCACCGGGGAGCTGTTTCTT.

For this clonotype: This clone may be a read error of a much larger clone one base away. This chain joins TRBV12-3 or TRBV12-4 and TRBJ1-5, with D hard to call. The CDR3 totals 13 residues. Trimming removed 4 bases at V and 4 bases at J, with 8 bases between. The CDR3, as DNA: TGTGCCAGCAGTTCGTCAGGAAATCAGCCCCAGCATTTT. It is translated as CASSSSGNQPQHF.

This CDR3 reads CASSLNYGGTQYF. The DNA for the CDR3 is TGTGCCAGCAGCTTAAATTATGGGGGAACGCAGTATTTT. V gene TRBV11-2 combines with J gene TRBJ2-3; either TRBD1 or TRBD2 may supply D (5 bases each). V was shortened by 2 bases and J by 9 bases, with 12 bases between the two germline ends. Germline CDR1 reads SGHAT; CDR2 reads FQNNGV. CDR3 size: 13 residues.

The chain carries TRBV5-1 and TRBJ2-3; D remains unclear. Trimming took off 0 bases at V and 4 bases at J, with 9 bases between the two ends. Germline-derived CDR1 and CDR2 are SGHRS and YFSETQ. The CDR3 runs to 14 residues. CDR3 loop: CASSLAPHADTQYF. Here the CDR3 DNA reads TGCGCCAGCAGCTTGGCTCCACATGCAGATACGCAGTATTTT.

This clonotype was seen repeatedly, ten times or more. The chain carries TRBV29-1 and TRBJ2-7; a weak D match, TRBD2 (6 bases). Trimming removed 5 bases at V and 1 base at J, with 15 bases between. The CDR3 consists of 14 residues. Germline V gene lookup returns CDR1 SQVTM and CDR2 ANQGSEA. The CDR3 reads CSVSGGLASYEQYF. CDR3 DNA sequence: TGCAGCGTTTCCGGAGGGCTAGCGTCCTACGAGCAGTACTTC.

To note about this clonotype: Since a much larger clone is just one base distant, this may be a read error. V and J are TRBV4-3 and TRBJ2-2; TRBD1 agrees at 7 bases. The CDR3 totals 15 residues. Germline V gives CDR1 LGHNA, CDR2 YSLEER. CDR3 DNA sequence: TGCGCCAGCAGTCCTGACAGGGCGAACGCCGGGGAGCTGTTTTTT. Residues: CASSPDRANAGELFF.

The chain has TRBV5-1 and TRBJ2-5; TRBD2 agrees at 9 bases. V lost 3 bases, J lost 3 bases, and 6 bases stayed unmatched. This CDR3 contains 15 residues. Looked up from germline, CDR1 is SGHRS and CDR2 is YFSETQ. CDR3 sequence (DNA): TGCGCCAGCAGCTGGTCTAGCGGGGCTAAAGAGACCCAGTACTTC. Protein: CASSWSSGAKETQYF. The variable domain in full, with the rest retrieved from reference TRBV5-1 and TRBJ2-5, is KAGVTQTPRYLIKTRGQQVTLSCSPISGHRSVSWYQQTPGQGLQFLFEYFSETQRNKGNFPGRFSGRQFSNSRSEMNVSTLELGDSALYLCASSWSSGAKETQYFGPGTRLLVL.

To note about this clonotype: Since no conserved phenylalanine or tryptophan closes the CDR3, a read error is the likely cause. This chain joins TRBV13 and TRBJ2-7; the D gene is possibly TRBD1 (5 bases). The germline V gene has CDR1 PRHDT and CDR2 FYEKMQ (reference sequence). V lost 5 bases and J lost 4, with 12 bases in between. The CDR3 runs 13 residues. Here the CDR3 DNA reads TGTGCCAGCAGCCCACGTAGGGGTTACGAGCAGTACATC. Translated: CASSPRRGYEQYI.

This clonotype was found many times. This chain links TRBV4-2 with TRBJ2-7; 8 nucleotides line up with TRBD2. CDR1 is LGHNA and CDR2 is YNFKEQ in the germline V gene. This CDR3 has 16 residues. Losses at the gene ends were 0 bases for V and 1 base for J; bases not matched to a gene: 5. CDR3 amino acids: CASSQEGSGRSYEQYF. CDR3 nucleotides: TGTGCCAGCAGCCAAGAAGGAAGCGGGAGATCCTACGAGCAGTACTTC.

A note on this clonotype: One end of the junction does not line up with germline, which may come from a read error. The chain has TRBV6-2 or TRBV6-3 and TRBJ2-1, with TRBD2 matching over 9 bases. CDR1 MNHEY and CDR2 SVGEGT come from the germline V gene. The CDR3 length is 17 residues. Written as DNA, the CDR3 is TGTACCAGCAGTTACGTCCGCGGGAGGGCCCACAGCAATGAGCAGTTCTTC. Translated: CTSSYVRGRAHSNEQFF.

Remarks on this clonotype: Since a much larger clone is just one base distant, this may be a read error. The chain employs TRBV6-2 or TRBV6-3 and TRBJ2-7; no clear D gene. This CDR3 is 14 amino acids long. The V end lost 6 bases, the J end lost 1 base, and 13 bases lay between the germline ends. The germline CDR1 and CDR2 sequences are MNHEY and SVGEGT. The CDR3 loop reads CASSETLLSYEQYF. Here the CDR3 DNA reads TGTGCCAGCAGCGAGACACTATTATCCTACGAGCAGTACTTC.

Points on this clonotype: A single base separates this from a much larger clone, so it may be a read error. This chain uses TRBV6-1 with TRBJ2-2; TRBD2 aligns across 9 bases. Trimming cost V 8 bases and J 5 bases; bases outside gene matches: 12. This CDR3 comprises 16 residues. The germline gives CDR1 MNHNS, CDR2 SASEGT. The CDR3 DNA reads TGTGCCAGCCGAGGTTTAGCGGGAGAAATGACCGGGGAGCTGTTTTTT. It is translated as CASRGLAGEMTGELFF.

As regards this clonotype: The DNA is omitted, as the CDR3 cannot be located on it reliably, and the CDR3 follows TCRdb's listing. This sequence joins TRBV11-2 and TRBJ2-3; the table's TRBD2 call for D was not verified on the DNA. Germline V gives CDR1 SGHAT, CDR2 FQNNGV. Termini included, the CDR3 measures 15 amino acids. The CDR3: CASSLEIVAAGTQFF.